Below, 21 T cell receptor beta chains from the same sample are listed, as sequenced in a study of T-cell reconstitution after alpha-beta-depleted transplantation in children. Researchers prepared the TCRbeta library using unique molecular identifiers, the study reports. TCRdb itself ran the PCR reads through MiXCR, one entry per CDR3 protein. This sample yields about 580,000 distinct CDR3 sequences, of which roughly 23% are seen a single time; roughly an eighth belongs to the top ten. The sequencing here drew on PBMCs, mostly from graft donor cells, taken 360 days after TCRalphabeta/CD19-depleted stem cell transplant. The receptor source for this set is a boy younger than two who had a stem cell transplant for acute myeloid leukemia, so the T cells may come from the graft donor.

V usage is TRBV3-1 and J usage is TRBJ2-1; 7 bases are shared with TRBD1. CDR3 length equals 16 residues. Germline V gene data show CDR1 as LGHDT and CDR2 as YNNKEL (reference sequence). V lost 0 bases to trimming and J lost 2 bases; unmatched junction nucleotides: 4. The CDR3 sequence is CASSQETRGPYNEQFF. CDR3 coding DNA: TGTGCCAGCAGCCAAGAAACGAGGGGGCCCTACAATGAGCAGTTCTTC.

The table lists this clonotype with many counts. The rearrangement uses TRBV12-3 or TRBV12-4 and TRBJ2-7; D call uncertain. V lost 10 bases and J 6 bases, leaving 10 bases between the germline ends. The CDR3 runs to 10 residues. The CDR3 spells CATVGGEQYF. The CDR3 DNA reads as TGTGCCACCGTGGGTGGCGAGCAGTACTTC.

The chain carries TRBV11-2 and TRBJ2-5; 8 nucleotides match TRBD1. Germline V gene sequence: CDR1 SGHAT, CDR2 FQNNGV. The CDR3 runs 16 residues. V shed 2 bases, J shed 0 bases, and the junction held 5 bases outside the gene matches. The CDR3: CASSLNRGEYQETQYF. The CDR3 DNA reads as TGTGCCAGCAGCTTAAACAGGGGGGAATACCAAGAGACCCAGTACTTC. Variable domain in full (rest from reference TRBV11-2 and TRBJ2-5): EAGVAQSPRYKIIEKRQSVAFWCNPISGHATLYWYQQILGQGPKLLIQFQNNGVVDDSQLPKDRFSAERLKGVDSTLKIQPAKLEDSAVYLCASSLNRGEYQETQYFGPGTRLLVL.

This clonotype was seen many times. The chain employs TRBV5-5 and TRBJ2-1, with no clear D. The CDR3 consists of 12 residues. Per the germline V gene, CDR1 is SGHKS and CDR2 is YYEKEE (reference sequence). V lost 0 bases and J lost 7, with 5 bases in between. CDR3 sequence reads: CASSLALNEQFF. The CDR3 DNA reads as TGTGCCAGCAGCTTGGCCCTGAATGAGCAGTTCTTC. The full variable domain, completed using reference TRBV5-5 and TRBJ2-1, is DAGVTQSPTHLIKTRGQQVTLRCSPISGHKSVSWYQQVLGQGPQFIFQYYEKEERGRGNFPDRFSARQFPNYSSELNVNALLLGDSALYLCASSLALNEQFFGPGTRLTVL.

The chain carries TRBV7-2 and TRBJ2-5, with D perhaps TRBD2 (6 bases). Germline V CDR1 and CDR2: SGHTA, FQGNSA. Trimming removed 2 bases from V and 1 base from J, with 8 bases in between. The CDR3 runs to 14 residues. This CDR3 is CASSLHSGQETQYF. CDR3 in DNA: TGTGCCAGCAGCTTACATAGCGGCCAAGAGACCCAGTACTTC.

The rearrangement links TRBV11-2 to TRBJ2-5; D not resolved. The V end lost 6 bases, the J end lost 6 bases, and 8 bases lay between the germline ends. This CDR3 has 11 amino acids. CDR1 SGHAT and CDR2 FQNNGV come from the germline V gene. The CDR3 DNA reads TGTGCCAGCAGTCCCGCGAAGACCCAGTACTTC. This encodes CASSPAKTQYF.

The DNA for the CDR3 is TGTGCCAGCAGCTTAGCGGGCAGGGGGCGAACTAATGAAAAACTGTTTTTT. It translates to CASSLAGRGRTNEKLFF. This chain joins TRBV7-2 and TRBJ1-4; TRBD1 matches 8 bases. The CDR3 is made up of 17 amino acids. Germline assignment: CDR1 SGHTA and CDR2 FQGNSA. The V segment lost 0 bases and the J segment 1 base; nucleotides outside the gene matches: 4.

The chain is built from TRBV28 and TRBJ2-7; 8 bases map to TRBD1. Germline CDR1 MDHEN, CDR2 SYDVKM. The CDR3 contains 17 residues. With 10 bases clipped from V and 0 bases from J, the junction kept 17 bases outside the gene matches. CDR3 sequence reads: CANSPGQATSSSYEQYV. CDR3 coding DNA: TGTGCCAACTCTCCGGGACAGGCCACCTCAAGCTCCTACGAGCAGTACGTC.

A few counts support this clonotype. The DNA of the CDR3 is TGTGCCAGCAGCATCGGGACTAGCGGGGAGGACGGGGAGCTGTTTTTT. It codes for CASSIGTSGEDGELFF. The chain couples TRBV7-3 to TRBJ2-2; 13 nucleotides line up with TRBD2. CDR3 size: 16 residues. Germline V lookup: CDR1 SGHTA, CDR2 FQGTGA. The J segment lost 7 bases and the V segment lost 5 bases, leaving 7 bases of the junction unmatched.

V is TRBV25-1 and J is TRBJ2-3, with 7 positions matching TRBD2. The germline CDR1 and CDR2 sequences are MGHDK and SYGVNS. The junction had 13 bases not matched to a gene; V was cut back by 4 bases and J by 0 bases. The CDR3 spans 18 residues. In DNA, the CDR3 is TGTGCCAGCAGTGGCAGATTTGGTGCGGGGGATAGCACAGATACGCAGTATTTT. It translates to CASSGRFGAGDSTDTQYF.

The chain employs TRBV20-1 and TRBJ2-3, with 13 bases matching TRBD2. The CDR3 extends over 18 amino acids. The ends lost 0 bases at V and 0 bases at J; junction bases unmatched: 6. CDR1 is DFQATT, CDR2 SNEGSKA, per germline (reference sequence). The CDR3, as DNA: TGCAGTGCTAGAGATTGGACTAGCGGGGGCCCTAGCACAGATACGCAGTATTTT. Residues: CSARDWTSGGPSTDTQYF.

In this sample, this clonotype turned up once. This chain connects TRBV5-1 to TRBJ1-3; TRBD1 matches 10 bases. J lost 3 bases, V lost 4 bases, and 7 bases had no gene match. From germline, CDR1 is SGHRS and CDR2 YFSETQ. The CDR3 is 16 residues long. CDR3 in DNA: TGCGCCAGCAGCGACAGGACAGGGGGTAATGGAAACACCATATATTTT. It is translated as CASSDRTGGNGNTIYF.

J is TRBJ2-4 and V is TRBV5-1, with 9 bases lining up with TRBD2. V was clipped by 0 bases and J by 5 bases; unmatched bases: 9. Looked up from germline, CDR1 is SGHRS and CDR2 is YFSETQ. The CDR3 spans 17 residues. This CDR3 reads CASSLVRGGPSENIQYF. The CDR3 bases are TGCGCCAGCAGCTTGGTGCGGGGGGGCCCCTCGGAAAACATTCAGTACTTC.

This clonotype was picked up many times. CDR3 DNA: TGTGCCACCAGCAGAGATGACAGGAACTATGGCTACACCTTC. This sequence encodes CATSRDDRNYGYTF. The chain combines TRBV15 with TRBJ1-2; D is perhaps TRBD1 (6 bases). Trimming pared 0 bases from V and 2 bases from J, leaving 7 bases between. The CDR3 runs to 14 residues. Germline V gene sequence: CDR1 LNHNV, CDR2 YYDKDF (reference sequence).

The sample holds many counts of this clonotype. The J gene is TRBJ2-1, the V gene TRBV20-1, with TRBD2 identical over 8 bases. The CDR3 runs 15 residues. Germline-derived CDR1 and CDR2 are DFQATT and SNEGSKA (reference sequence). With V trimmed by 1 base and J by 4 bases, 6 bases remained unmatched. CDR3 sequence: CSARALADLYNEQFF. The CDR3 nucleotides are TGCAGTGCTAGAGCACTAGCGGATCTTTACAATGAGCAGTTCTTC.

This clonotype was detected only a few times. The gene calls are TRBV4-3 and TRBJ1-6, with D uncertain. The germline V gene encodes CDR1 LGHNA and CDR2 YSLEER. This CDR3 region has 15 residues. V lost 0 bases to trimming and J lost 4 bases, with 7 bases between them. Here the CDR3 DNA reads TGCGCCAGCAGCCAAGAATCAAGTTATAATTCACCCCTCCACTTT. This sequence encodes CASSQESSYNSPLHF.

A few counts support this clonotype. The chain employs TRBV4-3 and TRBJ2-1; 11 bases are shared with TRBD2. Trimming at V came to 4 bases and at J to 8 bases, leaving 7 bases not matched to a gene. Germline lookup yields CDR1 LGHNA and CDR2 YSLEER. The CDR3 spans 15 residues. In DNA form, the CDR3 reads TGCGCCAGCAGCCTTAGCGGGGGGGCCTTGGATGAGCAGTTCTTC. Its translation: CASSLSGGALDEQFF.

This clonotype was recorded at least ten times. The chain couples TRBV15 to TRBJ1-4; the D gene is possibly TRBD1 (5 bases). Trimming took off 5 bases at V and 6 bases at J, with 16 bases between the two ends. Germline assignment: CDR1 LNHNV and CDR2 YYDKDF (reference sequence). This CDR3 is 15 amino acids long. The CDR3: CATSPNQGGYEKLFF. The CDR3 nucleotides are TGTGCCACCAGCCCGAACCAGGGAGGGTATGAAAAACTGTTTTTT.

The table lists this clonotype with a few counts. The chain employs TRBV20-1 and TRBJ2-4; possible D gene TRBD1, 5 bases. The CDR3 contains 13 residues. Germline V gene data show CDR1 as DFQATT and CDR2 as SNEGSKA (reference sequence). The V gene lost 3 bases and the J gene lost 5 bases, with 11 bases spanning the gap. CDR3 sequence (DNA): TGCAGTGCTAGCCAGGGCATGGAAAACATTCAGTACTTC. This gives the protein CSASQGMENIQYF.

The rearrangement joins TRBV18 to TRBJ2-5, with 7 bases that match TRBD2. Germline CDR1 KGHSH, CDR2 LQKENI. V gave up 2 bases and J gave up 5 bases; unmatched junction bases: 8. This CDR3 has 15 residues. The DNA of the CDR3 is TGTGCCAGCTCACCAGGTGTTGGTAGCGGGGAGACCCAGTACTTC. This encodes CASSPGVGSGETQYF.

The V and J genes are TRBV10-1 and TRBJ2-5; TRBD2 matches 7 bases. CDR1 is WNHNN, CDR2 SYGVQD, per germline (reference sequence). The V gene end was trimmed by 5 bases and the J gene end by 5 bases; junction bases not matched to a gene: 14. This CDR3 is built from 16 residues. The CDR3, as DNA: TGCGCCAGCAGTTCCCCAAGCGTCGGGGGGTTGGAGACCCAGTACTTC. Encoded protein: CASSSPSVGGLETQYF.